The clone carrying this T cell receptor (beta chain) was seen once. V lost 7 bases and J 1 base, leaving 8 bases between the germline ends. Germline-derived CDR1 and CDR2 are LGHNT and FRNRAP. The CDR3 has 13 amino acids. This record comes from a study of blood T cell repertoires in COVID-19. Study at large: The samples span acute and convalescent COVID-19 from the United States, Italy and Spain.

The data were produced by immunoSEQ multiplex PCR, yet TCRdb's version contains in-frame clones alone and is incomplete. Of about 150,000 clones listed, over 80% were seen once; the top ten hold under 7.5%. The sequence was obtained from a man older than 75 with acute or convalescent COVID-19. The chain carries TRBV12-5 and TRBJ1-3; D gene unclear. Sequenced: peripheral blood. CDR3 protein: CASARESGNTIYF. In DNA, the CDR3 is TGTGCTAGTGCCCGAGAATCTGGAAACACCATATATTTT.